Listed below are T cell receptor beta chains from one sample, sequenced in a study of blood T cells in healthy people across ages. Using its own MiXCR run on the 5' RACE reads, TCRdb lists one record per CDR3 protein. The table records more than 600,000 distinct CDR3 sequences, 20% to 25% of them present only once. These data are also associated with another study on T cells of mothers and their children.

The specimen sequenced was blood. The source of these receptors is a boy aged 5-17 years in good health. Both conserved end residues are trimmed from each CDR3. Some rows have no size entry. The others give once, few or many, or a class for an expanded clone.

cdr3_aa: ASSQKQGDSPLH
clone_size: .
j_call: TRBJ1-6
v_call: TRBV3-1

cdr3_aa: GFRDRGTDTQY
clone_size: .
j_call: TRBJ2-3
v_call: TRBV20-1

cdr3_aa: ASRSINEQF
clone_size: .
j_call: TRBJ2-1
v_call: TRBV12-5

cdr3_aa: ATSDQWDYGYT
clone_size: few
j_call: TRBJ1-2
v_call: TRBV24-1

cdr3_aa: SANGGRNTEAF
clone_size: .
j_call: TRBJ1-1
v_call: TRBV20-1

cdr3_aa: ASSNYRGPYTDTQY
clone_size: few
j_call: TRBJ2-3
v_call: TRBV9

cdr3_aa: ASSLRGGTGELF
clone_size: .
j_call: TRBJ2-2
v_call: TRBV7-3

cdr3_aa: SASPPGGTGLSGANVLT
clone_size: .
j_call: TRBJ2-6
v_call: TRBV20-1

cdr3_aa: AITTNTGELF
clone_size: few
j_call: TRBJ2-2
v_call: TRBV10-3

cdr3_aa: ASGFQDPNTGELF
clone_size: few
j_call: TRBJ2-2
v_call: TRBV7-3

cdr3_aa: SASGQGNYGYT
clone_size: .
j_call: TRBJ1-2
v_call: TRBV20-1